This entry lists 11 T cell receptor beta chains sequenced from one sample in a study of blood T cell repertoires in COVID-19. Clones were sequenced by immunoSEQ multiplex PCR, and TCRdb holds only the in-frame ones, with some missing. The table records over 200,000 clones, less than 90% of them present only once. The sample comprised peripheral blood. All receptors derive from a man between 40 and 49 years old with active or convalescent COVID-19.

The gene calls are TRBV11-3 and TRBJ2-1; TRBD1 aligns across 9 bases. The CDR3 loop spans 15 amino acids. Germline V CDR1 and CDR2: SGHNT, YENEEA. V gave up 0 bases and J gave up 9 bases; unmatched junction bases: 6. The DNA for the CDR3 is TGTGCCAGCAGCTTAGATTGGGGGACAGGGAGTGAGCAGTTCTTC. This translates into CASSLDWGTGSEQFF.

The chain has TRBV7-2 and TRBJ1-1, with 7 bases identical to TRBD1. From germline, CDR1 is SGHTA and CDR2 FQGNSA. Trimming at V came to 3 bases and at J to 5 bases, leaving 3 bases not matched to a gene. This CDR3 has 13 residues. CDR3 amino acids: CASSLRQGTEAFF. CDR3 DNA sequence: TGTGCCAGCAGCTTGCGACAGGGAACTGAAGCTTTCTTT.

This chain uses TRBV28 with TRBJ1-6; the D is unclear. Germline V gives CDR1 MDHEN, CDR2 SYDVKM. The CDR3 has 14 amino acids. V shed 11 bases and J shed 0 bases, with 11 bases lying between them. CDR3 sequence reads: CAGRASSYNSPLHF. The CDR3 DNA is TGTGCCGGTAGAGCGAGCTCCTATAATTCACCCCTCCACTTT.

The chain employs TRBV4-2 and TRBJ2-7; a weak D match, TRBD1 (6 bases). Looked up from germline, CDR1 is LGHNA and CDR2 is YNFKEQ. CDR3 length: 12 amino acids. Trimming cost V 1 base and J 12 bases, with 13 bases left between them. CDR3 loop: CASSQASGHPYF. As DNA, the CDR3 is TGTGCCAGCAGCCAAGCTTCGGGACACCCGTACTTC.

V and J are TRBV28 and TRBJ2-6, with D possibly TRBD2 on 6 matching bases. Trimming cost V 3 bases and J 18 bases, with 18 bases left between them. Per the germline V gene, CDR1 is MDHEN and CDR2 is SYDVKM. The CDR3 spans 13 residues. CDR3 residues: CASSLRDGAPRTF. CDR3 DNA sequence: TGTGCCAGCAGTTTGCGGGACGGGGCTCCTAGGACTTTC. Combining the CDR3 with reference TRBV28 and TRBJ2-6 gives the whole variable domain DVKVTQSSRYLVKRTGEKVFLECVQDMDHENMFWYRQDPGLGLRLIYFSYDVKMKEKGDIPEGYSVSREKKERFSLILESASTNQTSMYLCASSLRDGAPRTFGAGSRLTVL.

This rearrangement joins TRBV4-1 to TRBJ1-5; a possible D gene is TRBD1 (6 bases). The CDR3 has 15 amino acids. V was shortened by 3 bases and J by 4 bases, with 13 bases between the two germline ends. CDR1 and CDR2 (germline): MGHRA, YSYEKL. Here the CDR3 DNA reads TGCGCCAGCAGCCAGGTCGGACAGCGTAATCAGCCCCAGCATTTT. Translation gives CASSQVGQRNQPQHF.

This clone was found a few times. The chain recombines TRBV27 with TRBJ1-4, with unresolved D. This CDR3 has 12 residues. The V and J ends lost 7 bases and 8 bases respectively, with 11 bases between them. CDR1 and CDR2 from the germline V gene are MNHEY and SMNVEV (reference sequence). The CDR3 is CASTAAGEKLFF. CDR3 in DNA: TGTGCCAGCACCGCAGCCGGGGAAAAACTGTTTTTT.

The rearrangement links TRBV29-1 to TRBJ1-5; 7 positions match TRBD1. The V gene end was trimmed by 1 base and the J gene end by 11 bases; junction bases not matched to a gene: 8. This CDR3 contains 13 residues. CDR1 is SQVTM, CDR2 ANQGSEA, per germline. In DNA form, the CDR3 reads TGCAGCGTTGAAGTACAGGGGCTAATGTCCCAGCATTTT. Protein: CSVEVQGLMSQHF.

The chain has TRBV12-3 or TRBV12-4 and TRBJ2-7; D is uncertain. This CDR3 has 11 residues. The ends were cut back, 5 bases at V and 7 bases at J, with 9 bases in the middle. CDR3 nucleotides: TGTGCCAGCAGTATGCGCCGGGAGCAGTACTTC. Its protein is CASSMRREQYF.

The V and J genes are TRBV12-5 and TRBJ2-1, with D perhaps matching TRBD1 (6 bases). The CDR3 spans 16 residues. V lost 6 bases to trimming and J lost 4 bases, with 19 bases between them. CDR1 is LGHNT, CDR2 FRNRAP, per germline. The chain's CDR3 is CASGDTVRDTYNEQFF. DNA for the CDR3: TGTGCTAGTGGAGACACGGTAAGGGACACTTACAATGAGCAGTTCTTC.

The chain has TRBV5-1 and TRBJ2-7; tentatively, D is TRBD1 (5 bases). V was trimmed by 0 bases and J by 2 bases, leaving 15 bases between them. The CDR3 runs 16 residues. The germline gives CDR1 SGHRS, CDR2 YFSETQ. The CDR3 nucleotides are TGCGCCAGCAGCTTGGTGGGGCCTAGTAGAGCCTACGAGCAGTACTTC. Amino acids: CASSLVGPSRAYEQYF.